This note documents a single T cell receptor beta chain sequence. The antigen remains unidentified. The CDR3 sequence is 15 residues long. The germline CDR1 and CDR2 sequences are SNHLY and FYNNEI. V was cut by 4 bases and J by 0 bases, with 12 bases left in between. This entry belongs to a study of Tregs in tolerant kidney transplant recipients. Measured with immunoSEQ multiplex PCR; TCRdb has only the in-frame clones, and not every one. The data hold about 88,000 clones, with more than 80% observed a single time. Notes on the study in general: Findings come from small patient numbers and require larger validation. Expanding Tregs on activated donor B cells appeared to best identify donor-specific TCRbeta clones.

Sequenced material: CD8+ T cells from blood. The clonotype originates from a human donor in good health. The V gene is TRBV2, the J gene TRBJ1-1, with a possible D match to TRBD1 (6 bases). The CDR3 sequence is CASSGPGTLNTEAFF. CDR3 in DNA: TGTGCCAGCAGTGGTCCAGGGACACTGAACACTGAAGCTTTCTTT.